This TCR beta chain was found in a study of CD8 T cells in ankylosing spondylitis. The junction had 8 bases not matched to a gene; V was cut back by 6 bases and J by 5 bases. CDR1 and CDR2 from the germline V gene are MNHNS and SASEGT. There are 14 residues in the CDR3. TCRdb re-analysed the 5' RACE reads in MiXCR, keeping a single row per CDR3 protein. The data hold a few hundred thousand distinct CDR3 sequences, with about 13% observed a single time. Regarding the study as a whole: Certain motif variants had earlier been reported in reactive arthritis synovial fluid and blood. Characteristic, it appeared, of ankylosing spondylitis blood was a TCR beta motif of eight highly homologous variants. Matched synovial fluid from ankylosing spondylitis patients was reported to be enriched for disease-linked clones.

On this clonotype itself: Its antigen is not known.

The receptor's source is a male donor with ankylosing spondylitis. Sequenced input: blood, either unsorted or a sorted T cell fraction (not recorded which). The gene calls are TRBV6-1 and TRBJ2-7, with 9 bases aligning to TRBD2. The CDR3 nucleotides read TGTGCCAGCAGGGCTAGCGGGATGTCCCACGAGCAGTACTTC. It translates to CASRASGMSHEQYF.